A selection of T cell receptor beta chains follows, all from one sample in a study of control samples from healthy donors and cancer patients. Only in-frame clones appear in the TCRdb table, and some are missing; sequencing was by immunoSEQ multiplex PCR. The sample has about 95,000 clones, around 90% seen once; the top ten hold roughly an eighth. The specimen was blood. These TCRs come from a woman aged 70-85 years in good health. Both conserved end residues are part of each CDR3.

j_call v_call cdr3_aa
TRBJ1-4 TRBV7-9 CASSSGAEKLFF
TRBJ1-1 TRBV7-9 CASSFTNRGVEAFF
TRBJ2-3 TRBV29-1 CSVGTVGAGTQYF
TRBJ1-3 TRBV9 CASSGGRGSGNTIYF
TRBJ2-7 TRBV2 CASSADGTYEQYF
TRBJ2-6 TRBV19 CASSNLRTGDRSGANVLTF
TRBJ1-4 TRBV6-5 CASIRTQATNEKLFF
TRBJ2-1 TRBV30 CAWGSGGLNNEQFF
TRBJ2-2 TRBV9 CASSVVALAGGHAGELFF
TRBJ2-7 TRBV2 CASSGLAGYEQYF
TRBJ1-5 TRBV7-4 CASSLGPRDSPYYSNQPQHF
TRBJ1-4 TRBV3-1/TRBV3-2 CASSQPPGQGSGNEKLFF
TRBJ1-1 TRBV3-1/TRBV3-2 CASSSPAGMNTEAFF
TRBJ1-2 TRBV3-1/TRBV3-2 CASSQEGGTYGYTF
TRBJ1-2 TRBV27 CASKIQGADGYTF
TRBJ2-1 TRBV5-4 CASSLAGGPYEQFF
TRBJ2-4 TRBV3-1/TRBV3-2 CASSVSGGAKNIQYF
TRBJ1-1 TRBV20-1 CSAKFIAEAFF
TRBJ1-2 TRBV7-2 CASSLETGVTFNYGYTF
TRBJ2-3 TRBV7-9 CASSFRLAGATDTQYF
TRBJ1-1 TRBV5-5 CASSLGPGQGTMGTEAFF
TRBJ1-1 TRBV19 CATDGSLGSEAFF
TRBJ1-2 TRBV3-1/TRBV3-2 CASSQDGPGQGYTF
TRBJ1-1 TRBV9 CASSVGTNTEAFF
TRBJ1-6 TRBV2 CASSVGGSSPLHF
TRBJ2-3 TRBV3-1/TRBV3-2 CASSQDRGRYTDTQYF
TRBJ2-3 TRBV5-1 CASSLGGTDTQYF
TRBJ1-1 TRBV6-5 CASSYRGGTEAFF
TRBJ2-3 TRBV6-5 CASTLDSTRDTQYF
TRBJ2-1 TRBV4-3 CASSPRLVLYNEQFF
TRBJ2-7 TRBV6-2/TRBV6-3 CASSDRYEQYF
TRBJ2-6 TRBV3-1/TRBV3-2 CASSQHPGQSSGANVLTF
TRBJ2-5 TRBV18 CASSPPSETQYF
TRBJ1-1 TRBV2 CASSPGRKNTEAFF
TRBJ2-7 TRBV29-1 CSVEIRALGEQYF
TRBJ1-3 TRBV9 CASSVEAADTIYF
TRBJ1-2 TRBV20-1 CSAEGKGGYTF
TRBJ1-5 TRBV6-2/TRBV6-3 CASSYAFDKGSNQPQHF
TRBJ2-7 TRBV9 CASSAGTASSYEQYF
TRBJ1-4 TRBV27 CASSFGQANEKLFF
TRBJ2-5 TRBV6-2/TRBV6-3 CASSYGWETQYF
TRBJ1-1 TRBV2 CASNKDRGNTEAFF
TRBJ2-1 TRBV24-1 CATSDLAGAFCEQFF
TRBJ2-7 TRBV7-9 CASSNSFKTPYEQYF
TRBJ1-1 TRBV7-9 CASSLQQGATEAFF
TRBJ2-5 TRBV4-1 CASSGASLETQYF
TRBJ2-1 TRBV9 CASSATSWGRSNEQFF
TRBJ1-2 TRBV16 CASSPGTLRRRGYTF
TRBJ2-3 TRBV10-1 CASSATSYTDTQYF
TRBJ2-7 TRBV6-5 CASSYGTSGHYEQYF
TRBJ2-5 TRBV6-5 CASSYSGTSGPETQYF
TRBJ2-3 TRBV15 CATSRGGQGSDTQYF
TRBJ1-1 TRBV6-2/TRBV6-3 CASSSGTGAFF
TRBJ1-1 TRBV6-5 CASSKWGGNPEAFF
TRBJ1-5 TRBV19 CASSRDIGQPQHF
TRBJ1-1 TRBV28 CASSSPGGGWNTEAFF